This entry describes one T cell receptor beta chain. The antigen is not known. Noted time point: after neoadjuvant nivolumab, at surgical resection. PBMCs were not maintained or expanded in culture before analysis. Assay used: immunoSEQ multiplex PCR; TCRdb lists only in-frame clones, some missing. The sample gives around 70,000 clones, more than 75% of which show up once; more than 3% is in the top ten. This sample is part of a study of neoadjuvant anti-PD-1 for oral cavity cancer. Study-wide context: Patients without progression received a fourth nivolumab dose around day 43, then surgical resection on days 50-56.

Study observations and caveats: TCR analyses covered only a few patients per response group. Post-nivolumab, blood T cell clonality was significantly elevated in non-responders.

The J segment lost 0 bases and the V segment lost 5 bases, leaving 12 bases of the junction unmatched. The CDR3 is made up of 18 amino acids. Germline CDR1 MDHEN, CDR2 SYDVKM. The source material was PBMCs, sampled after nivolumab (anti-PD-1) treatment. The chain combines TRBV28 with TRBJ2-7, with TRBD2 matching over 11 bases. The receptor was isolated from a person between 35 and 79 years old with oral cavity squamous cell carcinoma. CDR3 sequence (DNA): TGTGCCAGCAGTCCCCTGGCGCTACTAGCGGGAGTCTCCTACGAGCAGTACTTC. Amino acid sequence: CASSPLALLAGVSYEQYF.